This T cell receptor beta chain was identified during a study of blood T cell repertoires in COVID-19. Assay: immunoSEQ multiplex PCR; the TCRdb copy retains only in-frame clones and omits some. The sample shows 13,000 to 15,000 clones, over 75% of them seen only once. Germline V gene data show CDR1 as MNHEY and CDR2 as SVGEGT. The CDR3 totals 15 residues. V was clipped by 1 base and J by 9 bases; unmatched bases: 3. Source material: peripheral blood. The chain has TRBV6-2 or TRBV6-3 and TRBJ2-1; 13 bases are a match to TRBD2. The source of this sequence is a human donor in a cohort sampled during active COVID-19. This CDR3 reads CASSYLGLAGVEQFF. Here the CDR3 DNA reads TGTGCCAGCAGTTACTTAGGACTAGCGGGAGTTGAGCAGTTCTTC.